The 16 T cell receptor beta chains reported below all come from one sample, sequenced in a study of T cell repertoires in cytomegalovirus infection. TCRdb redid the calling of the reads with MiXCR, one entry per CDR3 protein. The sample yields roughly 730,000 distinct CDR3 sequences, 33% seen once. The antigens of these receptors remain unknown. The source material was cultured PBMCs, sampled from culture after CMV antigen stimulation. All receptors derive from a human donor in good health (CMV status not recorded). Some clones in this sample may be carry-over from other donors' samples.

The chain uses TRBV29-1 and TRBJ2-7, with 8 bases aligning to TRBD1. The germline gives CDR1 SQVTM, CDR2 ANQGSEA. The CDR3 has 15 amino acids. V was clipped by 2 bases and J by 0 bases; unmatched bases: 6. This chain's CDR3 is CSVEYGDRSSYEQYF. CDR3 in DNA: TGCAGCGTTGAATATGGGGACAGGAGCTCCTACGAGCAGTACTTC.

This sequence joins TRBV7-4 and TRBJ2-7; 13 nucleotides agree with TRBD2. V trimming: 5 bases; J trimming: 4 bases; junction bases outside the gene matches: 8. Germline V gene data show CDR1 as SGHVT and CDR2 as SQSDAQ. The CDR3 is 16 amino acids. This CDR3 is CASSHGLAGDGYEQYF. The CDR3 DNA sequence: TGTGCCAGCAGCCACGGACTAGCGGGAGATGGGTACGAGCAGTACTTC.

The chain carries TRBV6-5 and TRBJ1-5; D is unresolved. The V gene lost 0 bases and the J gene lost 6 bases, with 6 bases spanning the gap. The CDR3 has 13 amino acids. Per the germline V gene, CDR1 is MNHEY and CDR2 is SVGAGI. The CDR3 sequence is CASSYSTAQPQHF. The CDR3 nucleotides are TGTGCCAGCAGTTACTCGACGGCTCAGCCCCAGCATTTT.

This clonotype was detected ten times or more. The rearrangement uses TRBV7-2 and TRBJ2-3; possible D gene TRBD2, 6 bases. Deletions cut 5 bases from V and 4 bases from J, with 19 bases between. Germline lookup yields CDR1 SGHTA and CDR2 FQGNSA. The CDR3 is made up of 16 amino acids. CDR3 nucleotide sequence: TGTGCCAGCAGCCAGGTGGCGGGACCTCAGGCAGATACGCAGTATTTT. This sequence encodes CASSQVAGPQADTQYF.

This clonotype was observed a handful of times. The chain couples TRBV27 to TRBJ2-3, with D hard to call. Between the trimmed V and J ends, which lost 2 bases and 1 base, there was a span of 10 bases. The germline V gene encodes CDR1 MNHEY and CDR2 SMNVEV (reference sequence). This CDR3 spans 15 amino acids. CDR3 DNA: TGTGCCAGCAGTTTAGTTTCGGTCCGCACAGATACGCAGTATTTT. Its translation: CASSLVSVRTDTQYF.

This clonotype was counted ten times or more. The rearrangement uses TRBV4-1 and TRBJ1-5, with TRBD1 matching 7 bases. Germline lookup yields CDR1 MGHRA and CDR2 YSYEKL. V lost 0 bases, J lost 2 bases, and 19 bases stayed unmatched. The CDR3 runs to 21 residues. The CDR3 DNA reads TGCGCCAGCAGCCAAGACGGGGCAGGGGGTCGGTATGGCTTAGGCAATCAGCCCCAGCATTTT. Translating gives CASSQDGAGGRYGLGNQPQHF.

CDR3 loop: CASSMDRGWYNSPLHF. The DNA of the CDR3 is TGTGCCAGTAGTATGGACAGGGGATGGTATAATTCACCCCTCCACTTT. The V and J genes are TRBV19 and TRBJ1-6; 9 bases map to TRBD1. Germline V gene sequence: CDR1 LNHDA, CDR2 SQIVND (reference sequence). The CDR3 is made up of 16 amino acids. Germline trimming cut 3 bases from V and 4 bases from J; bases unmatched to any gene: 4.

V and J are TRBV7-6 and TRBJ1-2, with a weak D call TRBD1 (5 bases). This CDR3 is 14 amino acids long. Germline values: CDR1 SGHVS, CDR2 FNYEAQ. Trimming removed 0 bases from V and 5 bases from J, with 10 bases in between. The CDR3 DNA reads TGTGCCAGCAGCTTAGCCGGAGGGGCATATGGCTACACCTTC. Amino acids: CASSLAGGAYGYTF.

This clonotype was observed many times. This sequence joins TRBV28 and TRBJ2-7; D may match TRBD1 or TRBD2 (5 bases each). CDR1 is MDHEN, CDR2 SYDVKM, per germline. The CDR3 contains 15 residues. The ends were cut back, 6 bases at V and 2 bases at J, with 17 bases in the middle. CDR3 loop: CASRRGVAAAYEQYF. The CDR3 region has the DNA TGTGCCAGCAGGAGGGGTGTGGCTGCCGCCTACGAGCAGTACTTC.

This sequence joins TRBV7-2 and TRBJ1-2; D may be TRBD1 (6 bases). Trimming stripped 3 bases from V and 5 bases from J, with 16 bases between. Germline CDR1 reads SGHTA; CDR2 reads FQGNSA. The CDR3 extends over 15 amino acids. The CDR3 protein is CASSLVFAGAYGYTF. The CDR3 DNA follows: TGTGCCAGCAGCTTGGTTTTCGCAGGGGCGTATGGCTACACCTTC.

At least ten counts were recorded for this clonotype. The chain recombines TRBV7-6 with TRBJ2-7; perhaps D is TRBD1 or TRBD2 (5 bases each). V gave up 5 bases and J gave up 0 bases, with 17 bases separating them. The CDR3 length is 16 residues. CDR1 and CDR2 (germline): SGHVS, FNYEAQ. CDR3 sequence reads: CASSQARGRNSYEQYF. The CDR3 bases are TGTGCCAGCAGCCAGGCCCGGGGCAGGAACTCCTACGAGCAGTACTTC.

This clonotype was seen many times. V usage is TRBV12-3 or TRBV12-4 and J usage is TRBJ2-1; 7 bases line up with TRBD1. Germline trimming cut 6 bases from V and 4 bases from J; bases unmatched to any gene: 9. The CDR3 runs 15 residues. DNA for the CDR3: TGTGCCAGCAGATCCCCCGGGACAGCTTACAATGAGCAGTTCTTC. Encoded protein: CASRSPGTAYNEQFF.

This clonotype was detected a few times. This chain joins TRBV6-2 or TRBV6-3 and TRBJ2-1; 8 nucleotides align to TRBD2. CDR1 is MNHEY and CDR2 is SVGEGT in the germline V gene. V was clipped by 4 bases and J by 12 bases; unmatched bases: 2. The CDR3 length is 11 residues. The CDR3: CASSWAGGQFF. Written as DNA, the CDR3 is TGTGCCAGCAGTTGGGCGGGGGGGCAGTTCTTC.

This clonotype was counted only a few times. The V and J genes are TRBV2 and TRBJ2-1; 9 bases map to TRBD2. Germline values: CDR1 SNHLY, CDR2 FYNNEI. The CDR3 has 15 amino acids. The trim removed 1 base at V and 8 bases at J, leaving 6 bases unmatched. CDR3 loop: CASSEGGRAVDEQFF. The CDR3 DNA sequence: TGTGCCAGCAGTGAAGGCGGGAGGGCCGTAGATGAGCAGTTCTTC. The full variable domain, rest sourced from reference TRBV2 and TRBJ2-1, is EPEVTQTPSHQVTQMGQEVILRCVPISNHLYFYWYRQILGQKVEFLVSFYNNEISEKSEIFDDQFSVERPDGSNFTLKIRSTKLEDSAMYFCASSEGGRAVDEQFFGPGTRLTVL.

The rearrangement joins TRBV19 to TRBJ1-6, with TRBD1 as a possible D gene (6 bases). Germline loops: CDR1 LNHDA, CDR2 SQIVND (reference sequence). V lost 8 bases and J 0 bases, leaving 11 bases between the germline ends. The CDR3 is 15 amino acids. The CDR3 sequence is CASSTGSSYNSPLHF. CDR3 nucleotides: TGTGCCAGTTCAACAGGGAGCTCCTATAATTCACCCCTCCACTTT. The variable domain in full, completed from reference TRBV19 and TRBJ1-6, reads DGGITQSPKYLFRKEGQNVTLSCEQNLNHDAMYWYRQDPGQGLRLIYYSQIVNDFQKGDIAEGYSVSREKKESFPLTVTSAQKNPTAFYLCASSTGSSYNSPLHFGNGTRLTVT.

This clonotype was counted at least ten times. This rearrangement joins TRBV20-1 to TRBJ2-6, with D perhaps matching TRBD2 (5 bases). Trimming pared 3 bases from V and 1 base from J, leaving 7 bases between. The CDR3 runs 14 residues. Germline V gene data show CDR1 as DFQATT and CDR2 as SNEGSKA (reference sequence). CDR3 sequence reads: CSARSGSGANVLTF. The CDR3 DNA reads as TGCAGTGCTAGGAGCGGTTCTGGGGCCAACGTCCTGACTTTC.